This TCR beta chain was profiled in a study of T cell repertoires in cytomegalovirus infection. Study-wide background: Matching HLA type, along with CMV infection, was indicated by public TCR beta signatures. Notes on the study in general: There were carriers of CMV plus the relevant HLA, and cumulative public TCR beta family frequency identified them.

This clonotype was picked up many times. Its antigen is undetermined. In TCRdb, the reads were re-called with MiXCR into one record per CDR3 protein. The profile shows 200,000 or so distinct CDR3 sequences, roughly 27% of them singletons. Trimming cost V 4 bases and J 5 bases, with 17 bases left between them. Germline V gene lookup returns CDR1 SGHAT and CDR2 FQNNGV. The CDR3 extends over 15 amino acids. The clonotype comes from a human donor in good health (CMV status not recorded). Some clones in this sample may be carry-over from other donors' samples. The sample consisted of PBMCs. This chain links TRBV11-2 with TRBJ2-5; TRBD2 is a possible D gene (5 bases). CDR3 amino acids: CASSSMTGIGETQYF. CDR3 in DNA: TGTGCCAGCAGCTCCATGACCGGGATTGGCGAGACCCAGTACTTC.